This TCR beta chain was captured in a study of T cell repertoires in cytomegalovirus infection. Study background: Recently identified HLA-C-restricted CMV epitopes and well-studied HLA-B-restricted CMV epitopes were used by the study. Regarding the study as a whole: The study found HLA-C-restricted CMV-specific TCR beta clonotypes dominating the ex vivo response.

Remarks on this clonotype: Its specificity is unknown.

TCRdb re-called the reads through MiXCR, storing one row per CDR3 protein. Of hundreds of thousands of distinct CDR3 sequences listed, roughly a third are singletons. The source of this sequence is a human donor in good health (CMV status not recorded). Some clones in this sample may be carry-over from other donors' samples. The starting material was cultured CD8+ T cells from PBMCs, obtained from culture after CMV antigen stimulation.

CDR3 residues: CASAPRGQRQRYGYTF. For the CDR3, the DNA is TGTGCCAGCGCACCTAGGGGGCAGAGACAACGCTATGGCTACACCTTC. The rearrangement links TRBV13 to TRBJ1-2; 7 nucleotides match TRBD1. The trim removed 8 bases at V and 4 bases at J, leaving 16 bases unmatched. The germline gives CDR1 PRHDT, CDR2 FYEKMQ (reference sequence). This CDR3 spans 16 amino acids.